What follows are 12 T cell receptor beta chains derived from one specimen sequenced in a study of blood T cell repertoires in COVID-19 (dated by TCRdb to 2019 to 2021). The library was made by the immunoSEQ multiplex PCR assay. TCRdb limited this immuneACCESS table to in-frame rearrangements with V and J called. A share of clones is missing; checked studies link under half to unresolved V genes, and the rest is unexplained. Counted in this sample were some 390,000 clones; around 91% of them appeared once. Of the sample, roughly 1.1% is held by the ten largest clones. Sequenced sample: PBMCs or T cells enriched from blood (not recorded which). The receptors were gathered from a man aged 25 to 45 who had recovered from COVID-19.

The CDR3 sequence is CATSDLSTGVSDTQYF. The DNA of the CDR3 is TGTGCCACCAGTGATTTGTCAACAGGGGTTTCAGATACGCAGTATTTT. The chain links TRBV24-1 to TRBJ2-3, with 7 bases that match TRBD1. The CDR3 sequence is 16 residues long. Germline V lookup: CDR1 KGHDR, CDR2 SFDVKD. With V trimmed by 0 bases and J by 4 bases, 6 bases remained unmatched.

The genes are TRBV29-1 and TRBJ2-7; 10 nucleotides align to TRBD1. The germline CDR1 and CDR2 sequences are SQVTM and ANQGSEA. The V and J ends lost 7 bases and 4 bases, in that order; junction bases with no gene match: 4. This CDR3 is 12 amino acids long. CDR3 loop: CSAGQGDYEQYF. Written as DNA, the CDR3 is TGCAGCGCAGGACAGGGGGATTACGAGCAGTACTTC.

V and J are TRBV19 and TRBJ1-1; D is unresolved. This CDR3 contains 11 residues. V lost 4 bases to trimming and J lost 8 bases, with 8 bases between them. Germline CDR1 reads LNHDA; CDR2 reads SQIVND (reference sequence). CDR3 coding DNA: TGTGCCAGTAGTAGCCGGGTGGAAGCTTTCTTT. It specifies CASSSRVEAFF.

The chain links TRBV25-1 to TRBJ1-1; 9 positions agree with TRBD1. The CDR3 covers 15 residues. Per the germline V gene, CDR1 is MGHDK and CDR2 is SYGVNS. V dropped 2 bases and J dropped 4; count of bases not matched to a gene: 5. The CDR3 DNA reads TGTGCCAGCAGTGAAGCCTTGACAGGGGGCACTGAAGCTTTCTTT. Residues: CASSEALTGGTEAFF.

The CDR3: CASSKQGEVTDTQYF. DNA of the CDR3: TGCGCCAGCAGTAAACAGGGGGAGGTCACAGATACGCAGTATTTT. This chain connects TRBV10-2 to TRBJ2-3; the match to TRBD1 covers 8 bases. The V segment lost 5 bases and the J segment 2 bases; nucleotides outside the gene matches: 6. This CDR3 is built from 15 residues. Germline V gene lookup returns CDR1 WSHSY and CDR2 SAAADI.

The chain combines TRBV3-1 (or the pseudogene TRBV3-2) with TRBJ1-2; 7 nucleotides align to TRBD1. CDR1 and CDR2 (germline): LGHDT, YNNKEL (reference sequence). V was pared by 8 bases and J by 3 bases, with 12 bases of the junction left unmatched. This CDR3 is 15 amino acids long. CDR3 coding DNA: TGTGCCAGCGCCCAGGTGAGGGGGCAGGACTATGGCTACACCTTC. This encodes CASAQVRGQDYGYTF.

This chain joins TRBV7-9 and TRBJ2-7, with D possibly matching TRBD2 (6 bases). The length of the CDR3 is 14 residues. Germline V gene sequence: CDR1 SEHNR, CDR2 FQNEAQ (reference sequence). Written as DNA, the CDR3 is TGTGTCACAGGACTACAGAATAACCCCTACGAGCAGTACTTC. This codes for CVTGLQNNPYEQYF.

The V call is TRBV3-1 (or the pseudogene TRBV3-2), the J call TRBJ1-4; D is perhaps TRBD1 (5 bases). CDR1 and CDR2 (germline): LGHDT, YNNKEL (reference sequence). V was shortened by 0 bases and J by 4 bases, with 18 bases between the two germline ends. This CDR3 has 18 amino acids. CDR3 sequence reads: CASSQELGGGQHNEKLFF. CDR3 nucleotide sequence: TGTGCCAGCAGCCAAGAGTTGGGGGGAGGGCAGCATAATGAAAAACTGTTTTTT.

V usage is TRBV5-5 and J usage is TRBJ2-7, with D perhaps matching TRBD1 (5 bases). Looked up from germline, CDR1 is SGHKS and CDR2 is YYEKEE (reference sequence). V shed 6 bases and J shed 0 bases, with 10 bases lying between them. There are 13 residues in the CDR3. The CDR3 region is CASTTTASYEQYF. Here the CDR3 DNA reads TGTGCCAGCACCACGACAGCCTCCTACGAGCAGTACTTC. Full variable domain (remainder filled in from reference TRBV5-5 and TRBJ2-7): DAGVTQSPTHLIKTRGQQVTLRCSPISGHKSVSWYQQVLGQGPQFIFQYYEKEERGRGNFPDRFSARQFPNYSSELNVNALLLGDSALYLCASTTTASYEQYFGPGTRLTVT.

The CDR3 loop is CASQDRGRDGYTF. In DNA form, the CDR3 reads TGCGCCAGCCAGGACAGGGGGCGGGATGGCTACACCTTC. This sequence joins TRBV23-1 and TRBJ1-2; 11 nucleotides line up with TRBD1. TRBV23-1 carries the ORF label, with uncertain function. This CDR3 region has 13 residues. The J segment lost 6 bases and the V segment lost 8 bases, leaving 5 bases of the junction unmatched.

The rearrangement joins TRBV25-1 to TRBJ2-2; D is perhaps TRBD2 (6 bases). Trimming stripped 1 base from V and 6 bases from J, with 12 bases between. CDR3 length: 15 amino acids. Germline loops: CDR1 MGHDK, CDR2 SYGVNS. The CDR3 loop is CASSESGVRAGELFF. The CDR3 DNA reads TGTGCCAGCAGTGAATCGGGGGTTAGGGCCGGGGAGCTGTTTTTT.

V is TRBV19 and J is TRBJ2-5, with a weak D call TRBD1 (6 bases). The length of the CDR3 is 14 residues. Looked up from germline, CDR1 is LNHDA and CDR2 is SQIVND (reference sequence). The ends were cut back, 7 bases at V and 2 bases at J, with 14 bases in the middle. The CDR3 DNA reads TGTGCCAGTACCCAGGACAGCTTTCAAGAGACCCAGTACTTC. This gives the protein CASTQDSFQETQYF.